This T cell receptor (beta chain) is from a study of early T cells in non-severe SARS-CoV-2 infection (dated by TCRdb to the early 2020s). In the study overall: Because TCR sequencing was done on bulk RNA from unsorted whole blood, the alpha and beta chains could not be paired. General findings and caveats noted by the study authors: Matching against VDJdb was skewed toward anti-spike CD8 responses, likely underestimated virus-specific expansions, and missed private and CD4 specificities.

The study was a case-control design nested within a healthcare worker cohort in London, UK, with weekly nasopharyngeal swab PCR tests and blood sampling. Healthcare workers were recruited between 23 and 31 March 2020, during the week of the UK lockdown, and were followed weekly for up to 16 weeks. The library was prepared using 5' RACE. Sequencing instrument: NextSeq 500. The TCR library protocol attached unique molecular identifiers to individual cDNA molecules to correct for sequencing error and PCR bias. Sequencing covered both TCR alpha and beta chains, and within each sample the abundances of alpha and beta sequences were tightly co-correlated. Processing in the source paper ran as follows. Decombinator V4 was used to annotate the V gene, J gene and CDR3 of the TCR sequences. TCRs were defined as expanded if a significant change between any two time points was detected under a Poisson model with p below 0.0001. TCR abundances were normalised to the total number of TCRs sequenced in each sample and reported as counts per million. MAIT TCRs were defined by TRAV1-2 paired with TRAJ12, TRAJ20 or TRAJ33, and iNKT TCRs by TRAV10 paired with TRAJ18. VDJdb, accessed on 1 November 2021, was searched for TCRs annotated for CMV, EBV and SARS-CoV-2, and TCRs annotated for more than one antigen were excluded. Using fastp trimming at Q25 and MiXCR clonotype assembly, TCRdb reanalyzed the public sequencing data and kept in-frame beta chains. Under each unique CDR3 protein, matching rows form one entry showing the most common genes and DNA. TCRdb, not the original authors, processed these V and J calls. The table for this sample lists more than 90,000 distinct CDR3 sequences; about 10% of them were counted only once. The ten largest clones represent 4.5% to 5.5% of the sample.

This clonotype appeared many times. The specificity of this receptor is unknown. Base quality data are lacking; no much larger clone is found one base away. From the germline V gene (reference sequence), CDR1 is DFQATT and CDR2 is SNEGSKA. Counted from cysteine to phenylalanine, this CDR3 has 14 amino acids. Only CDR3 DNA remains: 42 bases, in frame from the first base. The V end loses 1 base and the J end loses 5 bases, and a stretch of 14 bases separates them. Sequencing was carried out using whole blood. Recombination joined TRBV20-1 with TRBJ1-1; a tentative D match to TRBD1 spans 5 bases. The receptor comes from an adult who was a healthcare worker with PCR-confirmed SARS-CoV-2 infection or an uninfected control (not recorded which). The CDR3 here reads CSARVRGVGTEAFF. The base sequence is TGCAGTGCTAGAGTGCGGGGGGTAGGGACTGAAGCTTTCTTT.